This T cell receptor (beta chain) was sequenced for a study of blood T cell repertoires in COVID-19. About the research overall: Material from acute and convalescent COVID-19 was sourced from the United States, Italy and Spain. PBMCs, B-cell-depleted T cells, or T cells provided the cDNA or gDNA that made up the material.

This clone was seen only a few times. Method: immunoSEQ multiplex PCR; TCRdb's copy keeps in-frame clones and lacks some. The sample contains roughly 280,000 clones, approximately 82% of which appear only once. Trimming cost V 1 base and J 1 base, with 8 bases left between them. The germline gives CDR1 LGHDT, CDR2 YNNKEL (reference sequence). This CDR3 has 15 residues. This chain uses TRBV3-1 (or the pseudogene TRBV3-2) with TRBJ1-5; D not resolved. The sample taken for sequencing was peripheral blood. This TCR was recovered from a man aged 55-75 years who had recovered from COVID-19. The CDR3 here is CASSQGRSSNQPQHF. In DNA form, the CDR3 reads TGTGCCAGCAGCCAAGGGCGTAGCAGCAATCAGCCCCAGCATTTT.